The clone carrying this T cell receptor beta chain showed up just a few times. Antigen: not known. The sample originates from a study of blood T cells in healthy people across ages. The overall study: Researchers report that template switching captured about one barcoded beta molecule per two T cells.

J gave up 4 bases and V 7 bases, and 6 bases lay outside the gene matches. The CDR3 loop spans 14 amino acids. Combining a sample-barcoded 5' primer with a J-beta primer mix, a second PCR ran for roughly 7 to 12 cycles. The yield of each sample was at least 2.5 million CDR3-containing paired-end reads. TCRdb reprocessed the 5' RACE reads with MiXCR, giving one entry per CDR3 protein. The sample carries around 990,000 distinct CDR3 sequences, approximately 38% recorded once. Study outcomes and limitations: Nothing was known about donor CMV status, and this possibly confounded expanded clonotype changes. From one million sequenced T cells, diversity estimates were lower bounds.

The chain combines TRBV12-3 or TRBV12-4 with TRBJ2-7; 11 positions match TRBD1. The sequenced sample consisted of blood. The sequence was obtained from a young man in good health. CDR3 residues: CASTGTGGTYEQYF. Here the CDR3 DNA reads TGTGCCAGCACCGGGACAGGGGGTACATACGAGCAGTACTTC.